This paragraph covers one T cell receptor (beta chain) sequence. Its antigen is not identified. These data come from a study of cytomegalovirus exposure and HLA in healthy donors. Study-wide results and caveats: Donors belonging to an Asian-associated ancestry cluster reportedly showed fewer N-insertions in productive TCRs than the roughly 680-donor mean, according to what a later analysis found. Donors were assumed by presence/absence analyses to have roughly uniform sequencing depth.

Amplification used 60 Vbeta primers and 13 Jbeta primers. The assay was immunoSEQ multiplex PCR, and TCRdb's table has in-frame clones only and misses some. Among around 150,000 clones listed, 75% to 90% were seen once. Sequenced sample: PBMCs. This sequence originates from a young woman in good health and CMV-seronegative.

CDR3 loop: CASSDRQGQDTQYF. The CDR3, as DNA: TGTGCCAGTAGCGACCGACAGGGGCAAGATACGCAGTATTTT. The chain is built from TRBV19 and TRBJ2-3, with TRBD1 matching over 8 bases. In germline, CDR1 is LNHDA, CDR2 SQIVND (reference sequence). This CDR3 is 14 amino acids long. The J segment lost 5 bases and the V segment lost 6 bases, leaving 7 bases of the junction unmatched.